This passage covers 9 T cell receptor beta chains from one sample sequenced in a study of blood T cell repertoires in COVID-19. The protocol was immunoSEQ multiplex PCR, while the TCRdb copy is restricted to in-frame clones and leaves out a portion. The sample has approximately 160,000 clones, 90% seen once. Sequenced input: peripheral blood. The origin of the receptors is a man in his sixties with active or convalescent COVID-19.

The chain links TRBV5-1 to TRBJ1-1; TRBD1 matches 8 bases. The trim removed 7 bases at V and 5 bases at J, leaving 7 bases unmatched. This CDR3 has 13 residues. Germline V lookup: CDR1 SGHRS, CDR2 YFSETQ. The CDR3 DNA follows: TGCGCCAGCGGACAGGGCGGTCGGACTGAAGCTTTCTTT. Its translation is CASGQGGRTEAFF.

The chain employs TRBV30 and TRBJ1-5, with 8 positions matching TRBD1. From germline, CDR1 is GTSNPN and CDR2 SVGIG (reference sequence). The V gene end was trimmed by 1 base and the J gene end by 0 bases; junction bases not matched to a gene: 5. The CDR3 runs 16 residues. The CDR3 DNA follows: TGTGCCTGGAGTGCCCGGGACAGGCTTAGCAATCAGCCCCAGCATTTT. Its protein product is CAWSARDRLSNQPQHF.

This clone was seen just once. The chain links TRBV18 to TRBJ1-5; TRBD1 matches 8 bases. This CDR3 comprises 15 residues. Germline V gives CDR1 KGHSH, CDR2 LQKENI. V lost 2 bases and J lost 4; bases outside the gene matches: 4. CDR3 in amino acids: CASSPTGQVNQPQHF. As DNA, the CDR3 is TGTGCCAGCTCACCAACGGGACAGGTGAATCAGCCCCAGCATTTT.

The gene calls are TRBV5-1 and TRBJ2-3, with 9 bases identical to TRBD2. Trimming cost V 0 bases and J 14 bases; bases outside gene matches: 13. The germline V gene encodes CDR1 SGHRS and CDR2 YFSETQ. This CDR3 is built from 15 residues. The CDR3 loop is CASSLAEDARGGRYF. The CDR3 DNA follows: TGCGCCAGCAGCTTGGCCGAGGATGCGCGGGGGGGCCGGTATTTT. The variable domain in full, with the rest retrieved from reference TRBV5-1 and TRBJ2-3, is KAGVTQTPRYLIKTRGQQVTLSCSPISGHRSVSWYQQTPGQGLQFLFEYFSETQRNKGNFPGRFSGRQFSNSRSEMNVSTLELGDSALYLCASSLAEDARGGRYFGPGTRLTVL.

CDR3 sequence (DNA): TGTGCCAGCAGCTTAGTCTCGGGTGGGGGAGGAAGCTCCTACGAGCAGTACTTC. Translating it yields CASSLVSGGGGSSYEQYF. The chain joins TRBV7-2 to TRBJ2-7; a weak D match, TRBD2 (6 bases). Germline V gene data show CDR1 as SGHTA and CDR2 as FQGNSA. V was pared by 1 base and J by 0 bases, with 19 bases between. The CDR3 length is 18 residues.

This clone was seen only once. This chain joins TRBV25-1 and TRBJ2-5; 9 positions match TRBD1. CDR3 length: 15 residues. Losses at the gene ends were 1 base for V and 2 bases for J; bases not matched to a gene: 2. Germline assignment: CDR1 MGHDK and CDR2 SYGVNS. CDR3 sequence reads: CASSEFGTGQETQYF. The CDR3 bases are TGTGCCAGCAGTGAATTCGGGACAGGGCAAGAGACCCAGTACTTC.

V is TRBV28 and J is TRBJ1-1; D is perhaps TRBD1 (6 bases). In germline, CDR1 is MDHEN, CDR2 SYDVKM. Trimming left V 6 bases short and J 0 bases short, with 11 bases between. The CDR3 is 14 amino acids. The CDR3 bases are TGTGCCAGCAGAAGCGGACAGATGAACACTGAAGCTTTCTTT. Translated: CASRSGQMNTEAFF.

V is TRBV5-1 and J is TRBJ1-3; TRBD1 aligns across 7 bases. V gave up 5 bases and J gave up 0 bases; unmatched junction bases: 17. Germline assignment: CDR1 SGHRS and CDR2 YFSETQ. The CDR3 length is 19 residues. Here the CDR3 reads CASRSELGQPYFSGNTIYF. CDR3 in DNA: TGCGCCAGCAGATCCGAACTGGGACAGCCTTATTTCTCTGGAAACACCATATATTTT.

V usage is TRBV18 and J usage is TRBJ2-3; TRBD2 agrees at 9 bases. Germline loops: CDR1 KGHSH, CDR2 LQKENI. This CDR3 has 16 amino acids. V was pared by 6 bases and J by 0 bases, with 7 bases of the junction left unmatched. CDR3 DNA: TGTGCCAGCTCTTCGGGGCTAGCGGGAAGCACAGATACGCAGTATTTT. Residues: CASSSGLAGSTDTQYF.